This note documents a single TCR beta chain sequence. This specimen belongs to a study of cytomegalovirus exposure and HLA in healthy donors. Here immunoSEQ multiplex PCR was the method, and the copy in TCRdb shows in-frame clones only, minus some. The table shows 260,000 or so clones, with around 91% occurring only once. Germline CDR1 and CDR2: KGHSH and LQKENI. The CDR3 length is 12 residues. The V and J ends lost 7 bases and 4 bases respectively, with 8 bases between them. The sequence came from a woman aged 25 to 39 in good health and CMV-seronegative. The rearrangement joins TRBV18 to TRBJ1-3; the D gene is possibly TRBD1 (5 bases). The specimen sequenced was PBMCs. The CDR3 DNA sequence: TGTGCCAGCTTCGAGGGGGGAAACACCATATATTTT. Encoded protein: CASFEGGNTIYF.